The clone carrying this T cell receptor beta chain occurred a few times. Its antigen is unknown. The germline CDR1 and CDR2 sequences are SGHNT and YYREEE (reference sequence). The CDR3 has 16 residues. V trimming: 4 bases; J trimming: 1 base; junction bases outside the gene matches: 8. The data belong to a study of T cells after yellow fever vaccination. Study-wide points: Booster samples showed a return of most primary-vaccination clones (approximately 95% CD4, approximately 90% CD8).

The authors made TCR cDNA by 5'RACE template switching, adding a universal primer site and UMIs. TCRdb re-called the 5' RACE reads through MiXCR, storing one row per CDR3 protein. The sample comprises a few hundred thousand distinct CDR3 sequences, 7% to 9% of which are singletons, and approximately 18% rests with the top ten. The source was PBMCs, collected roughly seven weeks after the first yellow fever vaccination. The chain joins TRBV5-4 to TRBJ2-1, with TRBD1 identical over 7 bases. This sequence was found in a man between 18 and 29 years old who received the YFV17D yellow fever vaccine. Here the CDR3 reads CASSEQTGVSYNEQFF. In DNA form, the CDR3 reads TGTGCCAGCAGCGAGCAAACAGGGGTATCCTACAATGAGCAGTTCTTC.